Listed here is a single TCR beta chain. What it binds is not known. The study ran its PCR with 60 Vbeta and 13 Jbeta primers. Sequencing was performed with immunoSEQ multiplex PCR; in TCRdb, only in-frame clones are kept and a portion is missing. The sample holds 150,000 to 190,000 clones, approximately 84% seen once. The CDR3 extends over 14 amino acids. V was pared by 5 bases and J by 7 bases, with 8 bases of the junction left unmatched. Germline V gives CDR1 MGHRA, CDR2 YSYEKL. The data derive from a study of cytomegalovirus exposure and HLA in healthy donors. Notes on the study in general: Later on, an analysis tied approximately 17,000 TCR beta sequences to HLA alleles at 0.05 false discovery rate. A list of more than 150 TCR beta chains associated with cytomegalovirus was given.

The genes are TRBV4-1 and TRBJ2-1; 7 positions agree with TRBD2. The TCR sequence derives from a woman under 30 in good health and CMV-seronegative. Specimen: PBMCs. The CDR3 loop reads CASSLRREYNEQFF. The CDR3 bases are TGCGCCAGCAGCTTGCGGCGGGAGTATAATGAGCAGTTCTTC.